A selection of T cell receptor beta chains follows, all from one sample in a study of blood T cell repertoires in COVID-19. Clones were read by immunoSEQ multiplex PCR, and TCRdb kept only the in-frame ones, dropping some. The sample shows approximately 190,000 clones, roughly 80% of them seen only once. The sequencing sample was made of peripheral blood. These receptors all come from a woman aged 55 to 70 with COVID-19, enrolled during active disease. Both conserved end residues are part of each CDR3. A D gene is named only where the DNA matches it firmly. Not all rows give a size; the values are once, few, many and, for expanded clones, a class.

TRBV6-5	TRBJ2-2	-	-	TGTGCCAGCAGTCACAGGGCCGGGGAGCTGTTTTTT	CASSHRAGELFF
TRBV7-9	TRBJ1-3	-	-	TGTGCCAGCAGCTTAATCTCTTCTGGACTTTTGGGTTTT	CASSLISSGLLGF
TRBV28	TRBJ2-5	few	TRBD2	TGTGCCAGCTGGGGTAGCGGGGTCCAAGAGACCCAGTACTTC	CASWGSGVQETQYF
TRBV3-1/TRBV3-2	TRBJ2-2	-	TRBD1	TGTGCCAGCAGCCCGGGACAGGACACCGGGGAGCTGTTTTTT	CASSPGQDTGELFF
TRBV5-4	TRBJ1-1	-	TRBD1	TGTGCCAGCAGCTTGGTTGGACAGGGGTTCAGTGACACTGAAGCTTTCTTT	CASSLVGQGFSDTEAFF
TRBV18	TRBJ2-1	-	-	TGTGCCAGCTCACTGACCGAGCGTCGCCCGTACAATGAGCAGTTCTTC	CASSLTERRPYNEQFF
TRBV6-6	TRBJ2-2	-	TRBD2	TGTGCCAGCAGAATGCAAGCGGGAGGGACCGGGGAGCTGTTTTTT	CASRMQAGGTGELFF
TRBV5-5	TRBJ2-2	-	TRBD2	TGTGCCAGCAGCTTGGTTGCGGGGGCGAACACCGGGGAGCTGTTTTTT	CASSLVAGANTGELFF
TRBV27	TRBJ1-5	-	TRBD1	TGTGCCAGCAGGGGGGGACAGGGGGCGGTTTCCAATCAGCCCCAGCATTTT	CASRGGQGAVSNQPQHF
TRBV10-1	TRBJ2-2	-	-	TGCGCCAGTCCCAATCCGGGACAAAGAACCGGGGAGCTGTTTTTT	CASPNPGQRTGELFF
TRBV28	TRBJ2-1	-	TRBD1	TGTGCCAGCAGCCAATCAGGACAGGGTCAGAATGAGCAGTTCTTC	CASSQSGQGQNEQFF
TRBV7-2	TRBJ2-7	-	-	TGTGCCAGCAGCCAAGACCGGGGGGCCCTTAAAGAGCAGTACTTC	CASSQDRGALKEQYF
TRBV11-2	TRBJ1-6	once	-	TGTGCCAGCAGCTTAGCAGGGTCCCATTCACCCCTCCACTTT	CASSLAGSHSPLHF
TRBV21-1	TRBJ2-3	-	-	TGTGCCAGCAGCAAAGGAGAGCGGGGGAGGGGCACAGATACGCAGTATTTT	CASSKGERGRGTDTQYF
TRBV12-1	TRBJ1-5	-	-	TGTGCCCCGGAGGGAAGGCTGATCAATCAGCCCCAGCATTTT	CAPEGRLINQPQHF
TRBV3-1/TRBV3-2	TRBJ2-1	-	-	TGTGCCAGCAGCCCACTCGGCAGTCCCCAGGGGCAGTTCTTC	CASSPLGSPQGQFF
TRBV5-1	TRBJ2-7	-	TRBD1	TGCGCCAGCAGCTTACCGACAGGGACCGAGCAGTACTTC	CASSLPTGTEQYF
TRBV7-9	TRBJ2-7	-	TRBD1	TGTGCCAGCAGCTCCTGGACAGGGGACTACGAGCAGTACTTC	CASSSWTGDYEQYF
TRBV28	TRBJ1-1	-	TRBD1	TGTGCCAGCATTCTCCACAGGGGAAGAAGTTTGAACACTGAAGCTTTCTTT	CASILHRGRSLNTEAFF
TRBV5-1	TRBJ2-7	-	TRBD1	TGCGCCAGCAGGACCGGGACAGTTGCCTACGAGCAGTACTTC	CASRTGTVAYEQYF
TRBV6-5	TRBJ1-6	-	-	TGTGCCAGCAGTTACTCGGGGCGGACCTATAATTCACCCCTCCACTTT	CASSYSGRTYNSPLHF
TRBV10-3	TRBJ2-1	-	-	TGTGCCATCAGTGATTTTGGTCTCAGGGCCTACAATGAGCAGTTCTTC	CAISDFGLRAYNEQFF
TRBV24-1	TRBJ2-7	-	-	TGTGCCACCAGTGATTCGCGGGGCCTTAACTACGAGCAGTACTTC	CATSDSRGLNYEQYF
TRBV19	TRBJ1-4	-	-	TGTGCCAGTAGTTTCGCCTCGGGTTTAACTAATGAAAAACTGTTTTTT	CASSFASGLTNEKLFF
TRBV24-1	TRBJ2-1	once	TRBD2	TGTGCCACCAGTGATTCGAGCCGCGGCGGGAGAGGGAATGAGCAGTTCTTC	CATSDSSRGGRGNEQFF
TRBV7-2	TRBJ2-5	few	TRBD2	TGTGCCAGCAGCCCGACTAGCTCGGAGGAGACCCAGTACTTC	CASSPTSSEETQYF
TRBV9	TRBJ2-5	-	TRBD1	TGTGCCAGCAGCCTAGGACAGGGACAAGAGACCCAGTACTTC	CASSLGQGQETQYF
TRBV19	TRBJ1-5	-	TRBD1	TGTGCCAGTAGTATAACAGGGACAGGGAGATCCAATCAGCCCCAGCATTTT	CASSITGTGRSNQPQHF
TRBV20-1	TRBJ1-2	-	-	TGCAGTGCCCAGTCACCCTATGGCTACACCTTC	CSAQSPYGYTF
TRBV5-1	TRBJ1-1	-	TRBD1	TGCGCCAGCAGCTTTTACAGGGGGACTGAAGCTTTCTTT	CASSFYRGTEAFF
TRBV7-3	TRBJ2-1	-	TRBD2	TGTGCCAGCAGCTTAACTGCTAGCGGGAGGATCCCCTACAATGAGCAGTTCTTC	CASSLTASGRIPYNEQFF
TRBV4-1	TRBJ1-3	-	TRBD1	TGCGCCAGCAGCCTAAAATTCCGGGACAGGGGAAACACCATATATTTT	CASSLKFRDRGNTIYF
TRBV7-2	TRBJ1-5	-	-	TGTGCCAGCAGCTTAGCGGGGGGTGGTCAGCCCCAGCATTTT	CASSLAGGGQPQHF
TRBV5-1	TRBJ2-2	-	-	TGCGCCAGCAGCTTGACTGGGGGCAACACCGGGGAGCTGTTTTTT	CASSLTGGNTGELFF
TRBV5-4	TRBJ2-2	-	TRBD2	TGTGCCAGCGGACTCGGAGCGGGGACGAACACCGGGGAGCTGTTTTTT	CASGLGAGTNTGELFF
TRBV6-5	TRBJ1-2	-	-	TGTGCCAGCAGTCCTTGGACAGATTCTAACTATGGCTACACCTTC	CASSPWTDSNYGYTF
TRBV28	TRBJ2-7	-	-	TGTGCCATCCAACAGGGGGGGGAATACGAGCAGTACTTC	CAIQQGGEYEQYF
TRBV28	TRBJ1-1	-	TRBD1	TGTGCCAGCAGTCCCGCAGGGGGCGCGGGCACTGAAGCTTTCTTT	CASSPAGGAGTEAFF
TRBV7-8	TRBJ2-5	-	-	TGTGCCAGCAGCAGGTTTTCTTTCTTCCAACTACGGGAGACCCAGTACTTC	CASSRFSFFQLRETQYF
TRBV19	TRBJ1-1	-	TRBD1	TGTGCCAGTAGTATTACGGAGGGGGCTTCTGAAGCTTTCTTT	CASSITEGASEAFF
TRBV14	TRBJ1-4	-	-	TGTGCCAGCAGCCTTACCAACAGCCGCCTTAATGAAAAACTGTTTTTT	CASSLTNSRLNEKLFF
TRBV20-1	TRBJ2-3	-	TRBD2	TGCAGTGCTAGTGGAACGCAGGGCGGGATAGCGGGAGGGCCTCAGGGGACAGATACGCAGTATTTT	CSASGTQGGIAGGPQGTDTQYF
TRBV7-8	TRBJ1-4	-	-	TGTGCCAGCAGTCCTTCCCCACAGGTTCATGAAAAACTGTTTTTT	CASSPSPQVHEKLFF
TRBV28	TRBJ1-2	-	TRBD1	TGTGCCAGCAGTTTGCATACTACAGGGGGCGGCTACACCTTC	CASSLHTTGGGYTF
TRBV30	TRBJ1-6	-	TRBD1	TGTGCCTGGATGAGAAACAGGGGTAATTCACCCCTCCACTTT	CAWMRNRGNSPLHF
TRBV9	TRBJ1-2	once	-	TGTGCCAGCAGCGTAGAACAGGACTATGGCTACACCTTC	CASSVEQDYGYTF
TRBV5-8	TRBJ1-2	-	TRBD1	TGTGCCAGCAGCTTTGACAGGGGAACTGGCTACACCTTC	CASSFDRGTGYTF
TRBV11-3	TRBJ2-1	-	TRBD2	TGTGCCAGCAGCGTAGCGATCGGCGGGAGGGCGGGTGAGCAGTTCTTC	CASSVAIGGRAGEQFF
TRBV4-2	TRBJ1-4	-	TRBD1	TGTGCCAGCAGCCCAGGGGGCGCCGGTGAAAAACTGTTTTTT	CASSPGGAGEKLFF
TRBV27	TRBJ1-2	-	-	TGTGCCAGCAGTCGGGACATCTCTAACTATGGCTACACCTTC	CASSRDISNYGYTF
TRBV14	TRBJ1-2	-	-	TGTGCCAGCAGCCAAGATGTCGCGCGGGGCTACACCTTC	CASSQDVARGYTF
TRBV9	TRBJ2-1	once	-	TGTGCCAGCAGCGTCGCAGACAGCTACAATGAGCAGTTCTTC	CASSVADSYNEQFF
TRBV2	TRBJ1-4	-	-	TGTGCCAGCACGGTGAACAGAATACCAACTAATGAAAAACTGTTTTTT	CASTVNRIPTNEKLFF